This T cell receptor (beta chain) was sequenced for a study of T cells in Graves' hyperthyroidism and ophthalmopathy. Across the whole study: At initial diagnosis, before any treatment had begun, peripheral blood was obtained.

V was pared by 0 bases and J by 1 base, with 12 bases between. Germline V gene lookup returns CDR1 PRHDT and CDR2 FYEKMQ (reference sequence). This CDR3 is 16 amino acids long. Study-wide results and caveats: Prediction of ophthalmopathy progression came a median roughly 6.7 months pre-onset.

It was RNA transcripts that yielded the amplified TCR beta CDR3 regions. In the first-round RT-PCR of the TCR CDR3, the HTBI primer set was used. TCRdb ran MiXCR on the multiplex PCR reads and lists one entry per CDR3 protein. Of around 200,000 distinct CDR3 sequences in the sample, about a sixth were seen once. Turning to this clonotype: What it binds is not known.

Diagnostic assessment was based on clinical symptoms, serum thyroxine and TRAb, thyroid ultrasound and orbital computed tomography. Using less than 12 ml of fresh peripheral blood, PBMCs were prepared. The V and J genes are TRBV13 and TRBJ1-2; unclear D gene. Input material: blood. The receptor comes from a man aged 40-55 years with Graves' hyperthyroidism. DNA of the CDR3: TGTGCCAGCAGCTTAGGTTGGAGAACGAATAACTATGGCTACACCTTC. Amino acids: CASSLGWRTNNYGYTF.